This T cell receptor beta chain is from a study of CD8 T cells in Susac syndrome. Of note for this clonotype: What it recognizes is unknown.

About 0.45 to 1 ug RNA was reverse transcribed with random hexamers. TCRdb re-analysed the immunoSEQ multiplex PCR reads in MiXCR, keeping a single row per CDR3 protein. The sample includes roughly 130,000 distinct CDR3 sequences, 90% to 95% of them seen just once. CDR3 length: 17 residues. In germline, CDR1 is SEHNR, CDR2 FQNEAQ (reference sequence). The ends were cut back, 1 base at V and 2 bases at J, with 17 bases in the middle. Study results and limitations: Among active patients and in TEMRA cells, CD8+ clonal expansion in Susac reached its peak.

Sequencing was carried out using CD8+ T cells from PBMCs. The receptor was isolated from a human donor with Susac syndrome. The J gene is TRBJ2-5, the V gene TRBV7-9, with D tentatively TRBD1 (5 bases). The DNA for the CDR3 is TGTGCCAGCAGCTTAGATGGTTACCAGGGCCTGCAAGAGACCCAGTACTTC. Translated: CASSLDGYQGLQETQYF. The variable domain in full, with the rest retrieved from reference TRBV7-9 and TRBJ2-5, is DTGVSQNPRHKITKRGQNVTFRCDPISEHNRLYWYRQTLGQGPEFLTYFQNEAQLEKSRLLSDRFSAERPKGSFSTLEIQRTEQGDSAMYLCASSLDGYQGLQETQYFGPGTRLLVL.